The 11 T cell receptor beta chains reported below all come from one sample, sequenced in a study of Ad26.COV2.S vaccination and SARS-CoV-2 variants. Treatment described: 15 to 20 received Ad26.COV2.S at low or high dose, single or two shots; about five received placebo; per-sample allocation not given. Collection of the samples took place on day 63 after the first injection of vaccine or placebo. Some clones are missing from TCRdb's copy, which holds only in-frame ones; the method was immunoSEQ multiplex PCR. The sample has more than 300,000 clones, about 88% seen once. This specimen consisted of peripheral blood, obtained in a trial of Ad26.COV2.S vaccine versus placebo. The receptors shown here come from a person between 18 and 65 years old who received the Ad26.COV2.S COVID-19 vaccine or a placebo.

The gene calls are TRBV19 and TRBJ2-1; the D gene is possibly TRBD2 (7 bases). The V end was cut by 5 bases, the J end by 10 bases, with 12 bases between. Germline CDR1 reads LNHDA; CDR2 reads SQIVND (reference sequence). The CDR3 runs 12 residues. CDR3 nucleotides: TGTGCCAGTAGTTCGGGGGGCTACGAGCAGTTCTTC. Translated: CASSSGGYEQFF.

The V and J genes are TRBV5-8 and TRBJ2-1; 14 bases are a match to TRBD2. Trimming removed 5 bases from V and 8 bases from J; junction bases left unmatched: 9. CDR1 is SGHTS and CDR2 is YDEGEE in the germline V gene. The CDR3 spans 16 residues. As DNA, the CDR3 is TGTGCCAGCAGTCTTCCGGGACTAGCGGGAGTGTATGAGCAGTTCTTC. Translation: CASSLPGLAGVYEQFF. Full variable domain (rest looked up from reference TRBV5-8 and TRBJ2-1): EAGVTQSPTHLIKTRGQQATLRCSPISGHTSVYWYQQALGLGLQFLLWYDEGEERNRGNFPPRFSGRQFPNYSSELNVNALELEDSALYLCASSLPGLAGVYEQFFGPGTRLTVL.

The chain uses TRBV5-1 and TRBJ2-2, with D hard to call. The length of the CDR3 is 15 residues. With 0 bases removed from V and 3 bases from J, the gap between germline ends came to 9 bases. Looked up from germline, CDR1 is SGHRS and CDR2 is YFSETQ. Here the CDR3 reads CASSLGNRDTGELFF. For the CDR3, the DNA is TGCGCCAGCAGCTTGGGCAACCGGGACACCGGGGAGCTGTTTTTT.

V gene TRBV25-1 combines with J gene TRBJ1-2; D possibly corresponds to TRBD1 (5 bases). In germline, CDR1 is MGHDK, CDR2 SYGVNS. This CDR3 is built from 16 residues. V lost 4 bases, J lost 0 bases, and 15 bases lay in between. The CDR3 protein is CASSVLRDGANYGYTF. CDR3 coding DNA: TGTGCCAGCAGTGTACTCCGGGACGGAGCTAACTATGGCTACACCTTC.

V gene TRBV5-1 combines with J gene TRBJ2-7; D perhaps matches TRBD1 (5 bases). This CDR3 has 13 amino acids. Germline values: CDR1 SGHRS, CDR2 YFSETQ. Deletions cut 3 bases from V and 2 bases from J, with 9 bases between. Here the CDR3 DNA reads TGCGCCAGCAGCTCGGCAGGGCCCTACGAGCAGTACTTC. This codes for CASSSAGPYEQYF. The whole variable domain, remainder taken from reference TRBV5-1 and TRBJ2-7, is KAGVTQTPRYLIKTRGQQVTLSCSPISGHRSVSWYQQTPGQGLQFLFEYFSETQRNKGNFPGRFSGRQFSNSRSEMNVSTLELGDSALYLCASSSAGPYEQYFGPGTRLTVT.

This clone has only one observation. The V and J genes are TRBV27 and TRBJ1-1; D unclear. V shed 2 bases and J shed 4 bases, with 11 bases lying between them. CDR3 length equals 14 residues. Germline V gene data show CDR1 as MNHEY and CDR2 as SMNVEV (reference sequence). CDR3 coding DNA: TGTGCCAGCAGTTTACTCGGAAGAGCCACTGAAGCTTTCTTT. The encoded protein is CASSLLGRATEAFF.

The rearrangement uses TRBV6-2 or TRBV6-3 and TRBJ1-5, with TRBD1 identical over 7 bases. The germline gives CDR1 MNHEY, CDR2 SVGEGT. With V trimmed by 0 bases and J by 6 bases, 2 bases remained unmatched. The CDR3 is made up of 14 amino acids. Here the CDR3 DNA reads TGTGCCAGCAGTTACTCAGGGGGCCTTCAGCCCCAGCATTTT. This translates into CASSYSGGLQPQHF.

The CDR3: CASSRRLASDEQYF. The CDR3 nucleotides are TGCGCCAGCAGCCGCCGACTAGCTTCCGACGAGCAGTACTTC. V is TRBV4-3 and J is TRBJ2-7, with 7 positions matching TRBD2. CDR3 length: 14 amino acids. The germline V gene has CDR1 LGHNA and CDR2 YSLEER. Germline trimming cut 4 bases from V and 5 bases from J; bases unmatched to any gene: 8.

The chain uses TRBV5-1 and TRBJ1-5, with 7 nucleotides matching TRBD1. The CDR3 is 15 residues long. In germline, CDR1 is SGHRS, CDR2 YFSETQ. Losses at the gene ends were 4 bases for V and 4 bases for J; bases not matched to a gene: 8. The CDR3 region has the DNA TGCGCCAGCAGCCAGACGGGGGACAGAAATCAGCCCCAGCATTTT. Amino acid sequence: CASSQTGDRNQPQHF.

The chain uses TRBV19 and TRBJ1-5, with a weak D call TRBD1 (5 bases). The CDR3 runs 16 residues. Trimming shortened V by 2 bases and J by 3 bases, and 14 bases separated the two germline ends. Germline lookup yields CDR1 LNHDA and CDR2 SQIVND (reference sequence). CDR3 coding DNA: TGTGCCAGTAGTATATCCGCAGGGAGGGTCAATCAGCCCCAGCATTTT. Amino acids: CASSISAGRVNQPQHF.

This clone has more than one count but fewer than ten. The chain uses TRBV5-6 and TRBJ1-5, with unresolved D. Deletions cut 4 bases from V and 7 bases from J, with 18 bases between. The CDR3 is 15 residues long. Germline CDR1 SGHDT, CDR2 YYEEEE. The CDR3 DNA reads as TGTGCCAGCAGCCCGTGGGCCCTGGCGGGGCAGCCCCAGCATTTT. Residues: CASSPWALAGQPQHF.